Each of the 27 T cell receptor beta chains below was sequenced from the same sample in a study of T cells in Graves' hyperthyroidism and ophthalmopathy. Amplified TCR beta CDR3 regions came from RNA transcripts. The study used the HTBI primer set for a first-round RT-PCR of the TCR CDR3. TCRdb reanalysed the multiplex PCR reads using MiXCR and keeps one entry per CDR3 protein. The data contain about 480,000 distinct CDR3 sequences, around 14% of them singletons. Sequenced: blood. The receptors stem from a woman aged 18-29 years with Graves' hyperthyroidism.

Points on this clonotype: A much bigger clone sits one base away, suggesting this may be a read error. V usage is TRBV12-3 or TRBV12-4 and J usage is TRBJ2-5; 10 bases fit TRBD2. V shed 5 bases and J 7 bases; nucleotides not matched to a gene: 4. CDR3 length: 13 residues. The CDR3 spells CASSLSSGRTQYF. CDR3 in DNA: TGTGCCAGCAGTCTTTCTAGCGGGAGGACCCAGTACTTC.

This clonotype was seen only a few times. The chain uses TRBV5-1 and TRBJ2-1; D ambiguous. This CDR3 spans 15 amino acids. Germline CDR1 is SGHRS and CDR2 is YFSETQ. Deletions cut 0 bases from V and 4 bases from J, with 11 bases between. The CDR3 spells CASSLAIIVYNEQFF. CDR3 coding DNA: TGCGCCAGCAGCTTGGCAATAATAGTTTACAATGAGCAGTTCTTC.

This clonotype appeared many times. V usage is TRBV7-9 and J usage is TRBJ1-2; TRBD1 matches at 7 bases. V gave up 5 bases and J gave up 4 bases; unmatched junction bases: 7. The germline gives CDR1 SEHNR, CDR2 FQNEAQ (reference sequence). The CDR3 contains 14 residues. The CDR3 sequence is CASSPSTGSYGYTF. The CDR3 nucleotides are TGTGCCAGCAGCCCATCGACAGGGAGCTATGGCTACACCTTC. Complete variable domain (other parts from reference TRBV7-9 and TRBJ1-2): DTGVSQNPRHKITKRGQNVTFRCDPISEHNRLYWYRQTLGQGPEFLTYFQNEAQLEKSRLLSDRFSAERPKGSFSTLEIQRTEQGDSAMYLCASSPSTGSYGYTFGSGTRLTVV.

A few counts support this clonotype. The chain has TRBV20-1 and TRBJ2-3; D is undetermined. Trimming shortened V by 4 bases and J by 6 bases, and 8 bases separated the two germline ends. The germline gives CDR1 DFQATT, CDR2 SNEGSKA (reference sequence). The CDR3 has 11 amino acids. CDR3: CSAKMVDTQYF. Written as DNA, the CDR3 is TGCAGTGCTAAAATGGTGGATACGCAGTATTTT.

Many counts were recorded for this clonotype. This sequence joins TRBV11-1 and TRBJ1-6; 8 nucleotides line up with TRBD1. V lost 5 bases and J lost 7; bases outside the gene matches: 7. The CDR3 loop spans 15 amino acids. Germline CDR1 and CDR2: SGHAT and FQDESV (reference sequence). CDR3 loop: CASSDGQGLNSPLHF. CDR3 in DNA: TGTGCCAGCAGCGACGGACAGGGCTTGAATTCACCCCTCCACTTT.

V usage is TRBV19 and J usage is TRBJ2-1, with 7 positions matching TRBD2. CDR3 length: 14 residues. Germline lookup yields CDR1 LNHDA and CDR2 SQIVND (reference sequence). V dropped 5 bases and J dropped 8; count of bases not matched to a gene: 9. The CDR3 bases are TGTGCCAGTAGTGTCGGAGGGAGGGCGGATGAGCAGTTCTTC. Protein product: CASSVGGRADEQFF.

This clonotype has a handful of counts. The CDR3 DNA reads TGCAGCGTTGGGACATTCGATGGCTACACCTTC. It codes for CSVGTFDGYTF. The chain combines TRBV29-1 with TRBJ1-2; maybe TRBD1 (5 bases). The CDR3 totals 11 residues. Germline assignment: CDR1 SQVTM and CDR2 ANQGSEA. The ends were cut back, 4 bases at V and 6 bases at J, with 9 bases in the middle.

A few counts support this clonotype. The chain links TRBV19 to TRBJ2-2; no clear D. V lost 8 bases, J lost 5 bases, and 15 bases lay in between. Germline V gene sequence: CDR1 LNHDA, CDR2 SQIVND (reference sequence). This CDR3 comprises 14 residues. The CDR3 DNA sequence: TGTGCCAGTCAGACAAGACTGCTAACCGGGGAGCTGTTTTTT. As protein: CASQTRLLTGELFF.

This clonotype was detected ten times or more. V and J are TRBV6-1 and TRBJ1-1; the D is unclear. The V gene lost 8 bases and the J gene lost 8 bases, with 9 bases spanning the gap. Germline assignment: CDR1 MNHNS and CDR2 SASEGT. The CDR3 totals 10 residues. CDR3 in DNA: TGTGCCAGCGAAGACAACGAAGCTTTCTTT. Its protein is CASEDNEAFF.

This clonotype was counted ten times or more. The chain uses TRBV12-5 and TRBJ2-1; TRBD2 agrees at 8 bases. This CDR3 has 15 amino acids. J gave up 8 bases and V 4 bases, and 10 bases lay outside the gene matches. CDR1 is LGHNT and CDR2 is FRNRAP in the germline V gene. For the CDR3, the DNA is TGTGCTAGTGGTTCCGGACTAGCCGCATCTTATGAGCAGTTCTTC. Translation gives CASGSGLAASYEQFF.

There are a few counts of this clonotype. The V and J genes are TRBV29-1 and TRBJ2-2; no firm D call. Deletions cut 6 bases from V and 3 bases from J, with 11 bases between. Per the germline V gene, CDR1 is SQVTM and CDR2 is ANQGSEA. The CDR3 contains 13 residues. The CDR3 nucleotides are TGCAGCGTCAAAACCCGATACACCGGGGAGCTGTTTTTT. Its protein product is CSVKTRYTGELFF.

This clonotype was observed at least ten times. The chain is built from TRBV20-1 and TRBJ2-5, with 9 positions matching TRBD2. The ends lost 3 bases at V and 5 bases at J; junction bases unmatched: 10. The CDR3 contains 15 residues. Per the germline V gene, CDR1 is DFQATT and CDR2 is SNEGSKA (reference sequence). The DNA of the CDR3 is TGCAGTGCTAGGCCACCGGGACTAGCTCGGGAGACCCAGTACTTC. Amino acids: CSARPPGLARETQYF.

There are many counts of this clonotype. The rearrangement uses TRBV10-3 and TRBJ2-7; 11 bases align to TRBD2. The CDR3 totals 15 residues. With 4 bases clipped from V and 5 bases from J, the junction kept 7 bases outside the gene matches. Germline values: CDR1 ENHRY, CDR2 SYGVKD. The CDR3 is CAISAVTSGTDEQYF. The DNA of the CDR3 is TGTGCCATCAGTGCCGTGACTAGCGGGACTGACGAGCAGTACTTC.

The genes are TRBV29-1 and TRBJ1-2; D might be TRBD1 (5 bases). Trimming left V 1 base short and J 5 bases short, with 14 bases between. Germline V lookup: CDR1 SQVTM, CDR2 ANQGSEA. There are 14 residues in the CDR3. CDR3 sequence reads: CSVEVGAGLYGYTF. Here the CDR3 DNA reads TGCAGCGTTGAAGTCGGAGCAGGGCTTTATGGCTACACCTTC.

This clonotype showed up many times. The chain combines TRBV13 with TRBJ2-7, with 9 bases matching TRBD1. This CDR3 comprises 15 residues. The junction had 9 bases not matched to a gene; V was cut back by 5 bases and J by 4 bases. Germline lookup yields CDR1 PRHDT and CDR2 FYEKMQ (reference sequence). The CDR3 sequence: CASSRAGTGLYEQYF. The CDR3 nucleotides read TGTGCCAGCAGCCGGGCCGGGACAGGGCTTTACGAGCAGTACTTC.

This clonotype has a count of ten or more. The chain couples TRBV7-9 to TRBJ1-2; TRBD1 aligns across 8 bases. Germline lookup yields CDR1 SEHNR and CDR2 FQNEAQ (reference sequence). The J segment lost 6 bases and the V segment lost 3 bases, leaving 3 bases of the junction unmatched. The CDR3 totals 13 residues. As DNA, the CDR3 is TGTGCCAGCAGCTTCACAGGGGGGAATGGCTACACCTTC. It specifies CASSFTGGNGYTF.

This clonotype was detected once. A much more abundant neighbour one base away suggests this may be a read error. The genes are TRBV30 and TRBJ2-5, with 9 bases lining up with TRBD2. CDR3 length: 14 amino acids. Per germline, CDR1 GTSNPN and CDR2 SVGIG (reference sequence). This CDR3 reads CVWSGGTVQETQYF. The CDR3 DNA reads TGTGTCTGGAGCGGGGGGACAGTGCAAGAGACCCAGTACTTC.

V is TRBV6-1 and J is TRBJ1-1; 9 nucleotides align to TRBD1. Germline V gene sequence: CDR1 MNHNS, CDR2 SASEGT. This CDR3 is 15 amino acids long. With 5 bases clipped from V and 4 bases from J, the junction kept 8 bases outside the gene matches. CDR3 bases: TGTGCCAGCAGTCCCATACGACAGGGGGGCACTGAAGCTTTCTTT. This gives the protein CASSPIRQGGTEAFF.

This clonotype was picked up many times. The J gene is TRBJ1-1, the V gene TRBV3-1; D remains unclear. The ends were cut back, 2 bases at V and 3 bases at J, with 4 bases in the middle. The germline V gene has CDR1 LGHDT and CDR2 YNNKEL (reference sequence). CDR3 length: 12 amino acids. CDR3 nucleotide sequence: TGTGCCAGCAGCCAAAGGGACACTGAAGCTTTCTTT. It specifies CASSQRDTEAFF.

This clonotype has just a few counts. CDR3 in DNA: TGTGCCAGCATTCCTCGCCCCACTGAAGCTTTCTTT. Amino acids: CASIPRPTEAFF. V usage is TRBV5-8 and J usage is TRBJ1-1; no reliable D call. The germline V and J ends were trimmed by 6 bases and 4 bases, with 10 bases remaining between them. Germline V CDR1 and CDR2: SGHTS, YDEGEE. The CDR3 extends over 12 amino acids.

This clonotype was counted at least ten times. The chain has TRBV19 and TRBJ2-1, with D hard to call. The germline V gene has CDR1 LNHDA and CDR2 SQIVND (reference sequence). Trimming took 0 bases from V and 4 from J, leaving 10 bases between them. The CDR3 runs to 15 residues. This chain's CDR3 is CASSIDPTRYNEQFF. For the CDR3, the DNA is TGTGCCAGTAGTATAGATCCCACCAGATACAATGAGCAGTTCTTC.

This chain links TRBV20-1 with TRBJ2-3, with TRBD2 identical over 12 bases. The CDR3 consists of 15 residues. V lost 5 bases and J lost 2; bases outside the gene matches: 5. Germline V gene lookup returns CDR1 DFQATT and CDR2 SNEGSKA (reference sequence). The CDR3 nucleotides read TGCAGTGCTTCTCGGACTAGCGGGGCCACAGATACGCAGTATTTT. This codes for CSASRTSGATDTQYF.

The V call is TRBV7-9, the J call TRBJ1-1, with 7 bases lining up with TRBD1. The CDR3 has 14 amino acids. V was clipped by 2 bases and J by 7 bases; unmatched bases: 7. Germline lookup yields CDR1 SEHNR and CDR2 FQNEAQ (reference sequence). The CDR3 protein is CASSLSPDRDEAFF. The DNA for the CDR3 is TGTGCCAGCAGCTTATCCCCAGACAGGGATGAAGCTTTCTTT.

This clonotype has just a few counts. CDR3 sequence (DNA): TGTGCCAGCAGCTCAACAGGGGGAGAGTATGGCTACACCTTC. Residues: CASSSTGGEYGYTF. V and J are TRBV7-3 and TRBJ1-2, with 8 bases identical to TRBD1. The trim removed 4 bases at V and 5 bases at J, leaving 6 bases unmatched. The CDR3 contains 14 residues. Germline V gene sequence: CDR1 SGHTA, CDR2 FQGTGA. Complete variable domain (other parts from reference TRBV7-3 and TRBJ1-2): GAGVSQTPSNKVTEKGKYVELRCDPISGHTALYWYRQSLGQGPEFLIYFQGTGAADDSGLPNDRFFAVRPEGSVSTLKIQRTERGDSAVYLCASSSTGGEYGYTFGSGTRLTVV.

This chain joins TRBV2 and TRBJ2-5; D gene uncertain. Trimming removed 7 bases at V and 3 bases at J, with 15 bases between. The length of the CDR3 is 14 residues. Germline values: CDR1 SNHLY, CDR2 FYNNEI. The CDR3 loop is CASIVTINKETQYF. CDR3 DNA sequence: TGTGCCAGCATCGTAACCATTAACAAAGAGACCCAGTACTTC.

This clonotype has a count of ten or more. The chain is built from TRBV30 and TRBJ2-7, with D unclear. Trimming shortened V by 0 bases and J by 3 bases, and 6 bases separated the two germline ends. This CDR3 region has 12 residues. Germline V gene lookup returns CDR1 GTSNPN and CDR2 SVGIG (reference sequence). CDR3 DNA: TGTGCCTGGAGTGTAGAACACTACGAGCAGTACTTC. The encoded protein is CAWSVEHYEQYF.

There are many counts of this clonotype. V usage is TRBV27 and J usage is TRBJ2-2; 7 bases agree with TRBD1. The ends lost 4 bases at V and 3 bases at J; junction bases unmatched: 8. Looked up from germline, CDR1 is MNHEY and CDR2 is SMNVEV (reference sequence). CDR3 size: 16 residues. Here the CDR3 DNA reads TGTGCCAGCAGTTCCCCCCAGGGGGTCGACACCGGGGAGCTGTTTTTT. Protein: CASSSPQGVDTGELFF.